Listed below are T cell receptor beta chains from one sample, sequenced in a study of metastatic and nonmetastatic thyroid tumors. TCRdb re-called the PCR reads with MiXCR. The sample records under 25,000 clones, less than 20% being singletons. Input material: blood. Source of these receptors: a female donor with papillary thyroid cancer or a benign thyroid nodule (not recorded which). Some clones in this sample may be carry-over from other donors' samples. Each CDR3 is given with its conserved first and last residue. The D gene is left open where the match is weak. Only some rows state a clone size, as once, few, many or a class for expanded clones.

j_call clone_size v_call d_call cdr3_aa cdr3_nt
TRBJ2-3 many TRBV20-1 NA CSALADYRSTDTQYF TGCAGTGCTTTAGCGGACTACCGTAGCACAGATACGCAGTATTTT
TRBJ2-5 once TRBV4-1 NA CASSQAGLLTETQYF TGCGCCAGCAGCCAAGCCGGGCTTTTGACGGAGACCCAGTACTTC
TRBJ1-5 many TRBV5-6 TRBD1 CASSLYRGGGNQPQHF TGTGCCAGCAGCCTCTACAGGGGAGGGGGCAATCAGCCCCAGCATTTT
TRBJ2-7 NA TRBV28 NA CASSNDTGISYEQYF TGTGCCAGCAGTAATGACACAGGCATCTCCTACGAGCAGTACTTC
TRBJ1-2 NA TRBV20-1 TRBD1 CSAPISGGGDGYTF TGCAGTGCCCCAATTTCAGGGGGCGGGGATGGCTACACCTTC
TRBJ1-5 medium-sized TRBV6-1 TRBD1 CASSLRTGGNQPQHF TGTGCCAGCAGTCTGCGGACAGGAGGCAATCAGCCCCAGCATTTT
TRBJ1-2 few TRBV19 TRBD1 CASSINQGGYGYTF TGTGCCAGTAGTATAAACCAGGGGGGCTATGGCTACACCTTC
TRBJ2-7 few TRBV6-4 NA CASSLGPFYEQYF TGTGCCAGCAGCTTGGGACCGTTCTACGAGCAGTACTTC
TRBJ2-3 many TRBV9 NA CASSSSRGSSTDTQYF TGTGCCAGCAGCTCCTCCAGGGGCAGTAGCACAGATACGCAGTATTTT
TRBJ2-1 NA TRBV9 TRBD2 CASSAYSGGANEQFF TGTGCCAGCAGCGCTTATAGCGGGGGTGCGAATGAGCAGTTCTTC
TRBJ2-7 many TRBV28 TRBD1 CASTRTGSSYEQYF TGTGCCAGCACTAGGACAGGGAGCTCCTACGAGCAGTACTTC
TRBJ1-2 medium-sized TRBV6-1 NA CASSSPIDSYTF TGTGCCAGCAGCTCCCCAATCGACAGCTACACCTTC
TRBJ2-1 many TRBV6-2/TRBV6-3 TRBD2 CASNLGGEDEQFF TGTGCCAGCAATCTGGGGGGGGAGGATGAGCAGTTCTTC
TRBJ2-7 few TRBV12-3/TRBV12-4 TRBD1 CASSVGQGAQEQYF TGTGCCAGCAGTGTGGGACAGGGGGCGCAAGAGCAGTACTTC
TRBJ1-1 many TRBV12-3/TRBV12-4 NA CASSLRTVGTEAFF TGTGCCAGCAGTTTAAGGACAGTAGGGACTGAAGCTTTCTTT
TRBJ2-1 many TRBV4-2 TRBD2 CASSQGLAGGNEQFF TGTGCCAGCAGCCAAGGGCTAGCGGGGGGCAATGAGCAGTTCTTC
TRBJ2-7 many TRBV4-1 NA CASSRPPSDEQYF TGCGCCAGCAGCCGACCCCCCTCGGACGAGCAGTACTTC
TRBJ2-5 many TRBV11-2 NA CASSLGGRQETQYF TGTGCCAGCAGCTTAGGAGGTAGACAAGAGACCCAGTACTTC
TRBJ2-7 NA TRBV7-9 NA CASSQVQQAEEQYF TGTGCCAGCAGTCAGGTCCAGCAGGCAGAAGAGCAGTACTTC
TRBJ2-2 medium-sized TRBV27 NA CASSENTGELFF TGTGCCAGCAGTGAGAACACCGGGGAGCTGTTTTTT
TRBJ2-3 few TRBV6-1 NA CASSSGSHTQYF TGTGCCAGCAGTTCGGGGTCACATACACAGTATTTT
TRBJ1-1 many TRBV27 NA CASRRAGLNTEAFF TGTGCCAGCAGGAGGGCAGGTTTGAACACTGAAGCTTTCTTT
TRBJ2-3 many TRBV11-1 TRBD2 CASSLAAPASGGNRGTQYF TGTGCCAGCAGCTTAGCGGCCCCTGCTAGCGGGGGGAACCGAGGTACGCAGTATTTT
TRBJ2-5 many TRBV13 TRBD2 CASIVAGGRETQYF TGTGCCAGCATTGTAGCGGGAGGGCGGGAGACCCAGTACTTC
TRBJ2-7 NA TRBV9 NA CASSPPGKSYEQYF TGTGCCAGCAGCCCACCCGGGAAATCTTACGAGCAGTACTTC
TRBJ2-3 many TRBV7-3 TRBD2 CASSSASGSTSTDTQYF TGTGCCAGCAGTTCCGCGAGCGGGAGCACTAGCACAGATACGCAGTATTTT
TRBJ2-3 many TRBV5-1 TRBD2 CASSLGTSGDTDTQYF TGCGCCAGCAGCCTGGGGACTAGCGGAGACACAGATACGCAGTATTTT
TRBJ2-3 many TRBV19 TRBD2 CASRSPGGSTTDTQYF TGTGCCAGTAGATCCCCCGGCGGGAGTACCACAGATACGCAGTATTTT
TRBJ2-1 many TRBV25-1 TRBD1 CASSGQGVNEQFF TGTGCCAGTTCGGGACAGGGTGTAAATGAGCAGTTCTTC
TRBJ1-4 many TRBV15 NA CATSRPNEKLFF TGTGCCACCAGCAGACCCAATGAAAAACTGTTTTTT
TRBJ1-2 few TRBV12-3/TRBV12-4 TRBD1 CAIRLWTGSAYTF TGTGCCATCCGCCTGTGGACAGGTTCAGCCTACACCTTC
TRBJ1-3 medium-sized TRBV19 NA CASSNRGSGNTIYF TGTGCCAGTAGTAATAGGGGGTCTGGAAACACCATATATTTT
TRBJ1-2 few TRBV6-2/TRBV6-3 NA CASSYNYGYAF TGTGCCAGCAGTTATAACTATGGCTACGCCTTC
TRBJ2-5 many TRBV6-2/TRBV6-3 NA CASNGIGIGQETQYF TGTGCCAGCAATGGGATCGGGATAGGGCAAGAGACCCAGTACTTC
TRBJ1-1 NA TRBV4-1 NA CATSPGCNTEAFF TGCGCTACCAGTCCGGGGTGTAACACTGAAGCTTTCTTT
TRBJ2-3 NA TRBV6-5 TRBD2 CASSRSGTSVSFVTQYF TGTGCCAGCAGCCGCTCCGGGACTAGCGTGAGTTTCGTTACGCAGTATTTT
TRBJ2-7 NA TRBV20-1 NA CSAIWAERSYEQYF TGCAGTGCTATTTGGGCAGAACGATCCTACGAGCAGTACTTC
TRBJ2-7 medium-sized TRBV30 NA CAWDRQAYEQYF TGTGCCTGGGACAGGCAAGCCTACGAGCAGTACTTC
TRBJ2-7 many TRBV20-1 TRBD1 CSAATGTGAYEQYF TGCAGTGCTGCGACCGGGACAGGGGCCTACGAGCAGTACTTC
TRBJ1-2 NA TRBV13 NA CASSSSSWTANYGYTF TGTGCCAGCAGCTCAAGCTCATGGACGGCTAACTATGGCTACACCTTC
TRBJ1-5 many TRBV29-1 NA CSVVLNDQPQHF TGCAGCGTTGTTTTGAATGATCAGCCCCAGCATTTT